This T cell receptor beta chain was observed in a study of beta chain features in type 1 diabetes. Study overall: All of the samples together had roughly 98 million sorted cells examined.

Germline lookup yields CDR1 MGHDK and CDR2 SYGVNS. There are 12 residues in the CDR3. The ends were cut back, 6 bases at V and 3 bases at J, with 9 bases in the middle. This clone was counted a few times. Reverse transcribing all isolated RNA meant expressed TCRB transcripts were sequenced. The repertoire was sequenced with immunoSEQ multiplex PCR; TCRdb's copy has only in-frame clones and lacks some. The sample consists of hundreds of thousands of clones, roughly 30% of them appearing once. The clonotype originates from a man younger than 35 in good health. This rearrangement joins TRBV25-1 to TRBJ2-7; D possibly corresponds to TRBD1 (6 bases). Material: naive CD4+ T cells from blood. The CDR3 DNA sequence: TGTGCCAGCAGCAGGGGATTCTACGAGCAGTACTTC. Translation gives CASSRGFYEQYF.